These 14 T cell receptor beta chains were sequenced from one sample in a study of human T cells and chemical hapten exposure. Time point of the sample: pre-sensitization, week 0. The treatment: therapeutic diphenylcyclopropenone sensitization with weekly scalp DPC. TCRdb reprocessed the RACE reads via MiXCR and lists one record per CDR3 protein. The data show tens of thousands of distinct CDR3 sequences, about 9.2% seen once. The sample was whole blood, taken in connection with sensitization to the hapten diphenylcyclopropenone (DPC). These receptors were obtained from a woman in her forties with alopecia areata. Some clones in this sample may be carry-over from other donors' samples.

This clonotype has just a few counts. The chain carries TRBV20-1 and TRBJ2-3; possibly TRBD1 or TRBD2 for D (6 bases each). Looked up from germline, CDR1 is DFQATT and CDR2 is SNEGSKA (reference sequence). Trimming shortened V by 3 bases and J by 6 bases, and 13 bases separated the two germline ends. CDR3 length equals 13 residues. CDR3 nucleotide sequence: TGCAGTGCTAGCGGGGGCCCCATGGATACGCAGTATTTT. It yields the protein CSASGGPMDTQYF.

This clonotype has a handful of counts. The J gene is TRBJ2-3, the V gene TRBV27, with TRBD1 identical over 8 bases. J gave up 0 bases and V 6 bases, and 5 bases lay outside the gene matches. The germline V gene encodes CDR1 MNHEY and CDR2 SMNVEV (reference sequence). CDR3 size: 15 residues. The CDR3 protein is CASRTGASSTDTQYF. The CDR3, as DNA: TGTGCCAGCAGGACAGGGGCCTCAAGCACAGATACGCAGTATTTT.

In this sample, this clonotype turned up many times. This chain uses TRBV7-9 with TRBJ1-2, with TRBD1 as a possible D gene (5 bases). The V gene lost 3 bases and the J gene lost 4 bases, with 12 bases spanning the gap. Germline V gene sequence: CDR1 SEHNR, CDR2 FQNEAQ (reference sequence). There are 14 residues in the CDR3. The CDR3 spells CASSFRQGVYGYTF. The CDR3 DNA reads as TGTGCCAGCAGCTTCCGGCAGGGAGTCTATGGCTACACCTTC.

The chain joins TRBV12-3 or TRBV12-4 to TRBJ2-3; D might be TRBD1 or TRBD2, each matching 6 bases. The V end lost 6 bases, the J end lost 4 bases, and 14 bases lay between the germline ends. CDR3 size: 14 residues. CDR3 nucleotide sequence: TGTGCCAGCAGCTTTGGGGGGCCCTCAGATACGCAGTATTTT. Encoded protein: CASSFGGPSDTQYF.

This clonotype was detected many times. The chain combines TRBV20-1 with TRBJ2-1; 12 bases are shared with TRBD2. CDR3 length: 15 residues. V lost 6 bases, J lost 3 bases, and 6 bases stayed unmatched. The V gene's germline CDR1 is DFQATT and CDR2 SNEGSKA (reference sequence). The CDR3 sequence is CSAPGLAGIYNEQFF. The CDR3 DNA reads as TGCAGTGCCCCAGGACTAGCGGGGATCTACAATGAGCAGTTCTTC.

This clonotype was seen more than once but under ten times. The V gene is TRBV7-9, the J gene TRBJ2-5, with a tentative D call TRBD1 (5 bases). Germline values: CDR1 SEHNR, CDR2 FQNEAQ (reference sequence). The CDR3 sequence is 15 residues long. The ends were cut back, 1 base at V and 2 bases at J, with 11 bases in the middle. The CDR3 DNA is TGTGCCAGCAGCTTAGGGGCGACAGTTCAAGAGACCCAGTACTTC. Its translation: CASSLGATVQETQYF.

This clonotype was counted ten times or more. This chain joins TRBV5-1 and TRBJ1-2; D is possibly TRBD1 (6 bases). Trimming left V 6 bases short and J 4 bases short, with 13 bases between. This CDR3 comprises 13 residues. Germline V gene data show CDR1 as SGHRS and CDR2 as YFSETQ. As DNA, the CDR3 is TGCGCCAGCAACGCAGAGGGGGGCTATGGCTACACCTTC. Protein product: CASNAEGGYGYTF.

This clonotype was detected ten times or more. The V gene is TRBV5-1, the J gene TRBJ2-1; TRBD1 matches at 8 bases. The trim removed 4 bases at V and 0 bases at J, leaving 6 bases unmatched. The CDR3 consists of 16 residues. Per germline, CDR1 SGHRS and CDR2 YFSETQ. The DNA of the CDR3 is TGCGCCAGCAGCCGACAGGGGTCGAGCTCCTACAATGAGCAGTTCTTC. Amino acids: CASSRQGSSSYNEQFF.

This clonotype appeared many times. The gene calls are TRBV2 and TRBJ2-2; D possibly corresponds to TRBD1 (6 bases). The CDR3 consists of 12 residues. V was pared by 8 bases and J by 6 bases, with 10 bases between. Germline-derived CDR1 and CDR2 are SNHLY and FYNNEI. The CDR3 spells CASGNRAGELFF. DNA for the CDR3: TGTGCCAGCGGCAACAGGGCCGGGGAGCTGTTTTTT.

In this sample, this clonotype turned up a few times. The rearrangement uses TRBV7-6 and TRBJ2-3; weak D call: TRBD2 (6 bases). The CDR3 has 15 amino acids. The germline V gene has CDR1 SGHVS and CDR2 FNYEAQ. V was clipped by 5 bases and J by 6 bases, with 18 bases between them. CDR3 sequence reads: CASSLSPREADTQYF. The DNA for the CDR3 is TGTGCCAGCAGCCTCTCACCCAGGGAGGCCGATACGCAGTATTTT.

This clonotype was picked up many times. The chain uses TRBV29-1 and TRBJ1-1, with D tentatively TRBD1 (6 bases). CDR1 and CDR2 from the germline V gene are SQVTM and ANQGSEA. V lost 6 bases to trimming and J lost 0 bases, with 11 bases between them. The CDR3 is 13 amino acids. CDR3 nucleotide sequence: TGCAGCGTGGCAGGGGTTATGAACACTGAAGCTTTCTTT. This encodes CSVAGVMNTEAFF. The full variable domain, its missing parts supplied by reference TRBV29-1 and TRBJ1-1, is SAVISQKPSRDICQRGTSLTIQCQVDSQVTMMFWYRQQPGQSLTLIATANQGSEATYESGFVIDKFPISRPNLTFSTLTVSNMSPEDSSIYLCSVAGVMNTEAFFGQGTRLTVV.

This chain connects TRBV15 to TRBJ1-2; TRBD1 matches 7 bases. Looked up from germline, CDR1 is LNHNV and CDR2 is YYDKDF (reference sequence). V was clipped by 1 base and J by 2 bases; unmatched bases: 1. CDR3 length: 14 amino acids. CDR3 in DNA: TGTGCCACCAGCAGAGGGGGACAGAACTATGGCTACACCTTC. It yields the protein CATSRGGQNYGYTF.

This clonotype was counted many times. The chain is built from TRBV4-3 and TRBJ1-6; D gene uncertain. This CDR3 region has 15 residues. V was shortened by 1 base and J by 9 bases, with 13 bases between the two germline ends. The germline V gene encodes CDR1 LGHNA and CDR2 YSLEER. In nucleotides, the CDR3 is TGCGCCAGCAGCCAAGTAGTTAAAAGGGCTTCACCCCTCCACTTT. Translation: CASSQVVKRASPLHF.

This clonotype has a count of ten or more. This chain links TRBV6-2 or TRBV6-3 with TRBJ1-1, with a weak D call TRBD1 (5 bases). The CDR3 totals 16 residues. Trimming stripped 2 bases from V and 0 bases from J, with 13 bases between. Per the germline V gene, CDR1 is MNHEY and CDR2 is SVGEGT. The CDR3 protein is CASSYDPTELNTEAFF. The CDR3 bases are TGTGCCAGCAGTTACGACCCGACAGAACTGAACACTGAAGCTTTCTTT.